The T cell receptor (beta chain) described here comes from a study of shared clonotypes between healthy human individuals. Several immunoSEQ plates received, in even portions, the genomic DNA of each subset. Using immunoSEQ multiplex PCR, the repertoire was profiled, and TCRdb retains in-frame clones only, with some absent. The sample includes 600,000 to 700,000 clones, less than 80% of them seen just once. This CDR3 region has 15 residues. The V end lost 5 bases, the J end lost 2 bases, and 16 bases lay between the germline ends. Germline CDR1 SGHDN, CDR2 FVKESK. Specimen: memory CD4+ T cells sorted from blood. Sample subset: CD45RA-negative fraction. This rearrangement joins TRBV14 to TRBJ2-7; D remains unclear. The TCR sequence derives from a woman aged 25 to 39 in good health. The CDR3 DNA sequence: TGTGCCAGCAGCGAAGGGTCCCACAGAACCTACGAGCAGTACTTC. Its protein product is CASSEGSHRTYEQYF.